Presented here are 18 T cell receptor beta chains from one specimen sequenced in a study of blood T cell repertoires in COVID-19. Profiling relied on immunoSEQ multiplex PCR, and the TCRdb table lists in-frame clones only, not all of them. This table holds about 400,000 clones, 87% found once. Sample: PBMCs or T cells enriched from blood (not recorded which). The receptors originated from a woman younger than 30 with acute COVID-19.

The chain couples TRBV11-2 to TRBJ2-1; D is perhaps TRBD2 (6 bases). The germline V gene has CDR1 SGHAT and CDR2 FQNNGV. This CDR3 is built from 14 residues. V was shortened by 5 bases and J by 6 bases, with 14 bases between the two germline ends. The DNA for the CDR3 is TGTGCCAGCAGCACACTAGCCCGGGGCAATGAGCAGTTCTTC. Translation gives CASSTLARGNEQFF.

This clone has a handful of counts. The chain combines TRBV2 with TRBJ2-1; TRBD1 aligns across 8 bases. Germline loops: CDR1 SNHLY, CDR2 FYNNEI. The CDR3 spans 15 residues. V shed 3 bases, J shed 6 bases, and the junction held 7 bases outside the gene matches. As DNA, the CDR3 is TGTGCCAGCAGTGACCTCGGGACAGGAGGCAATGAGCAGTTCTTC. Its translation is CASSDLGTGGNEQFF.

V is TRBV25-1 and J is TRBJ2-7; the match to TRBD1 covers 8 bases. The V gene end was trimmed by 7 bases and the J gene end by 6 bases; junction bases not matched to a gene: 8. The CDR3 is 13 amino acids. Germline CDR1 is MGHDK and CDR2 is SYGVNS. DNA of the CDR3: TGTGCCAGCACCTTCGACAGGGGAGCCGAGCAGTACTTC. This sequence encodes CASTFDRGAEQYF.

V is TRBV7-9 and J is TRBJ1-4; 8 nucleotides match TRBD1. CDR3 length: 15 amino acids. Trimming removed 4 bases from V and 8 bases from J; junction bases left unmatched: 9. CDR1 SEHNR and CDR2 FQNEAQ come from the germline V gene (reference sequence). The chain's CDR3 is CASSSPGTGGEKLFF. The CDR3 DNA reads as TGTGCCAGCAGCTCGCCCGGGACAGGTGGGGAAAAACTGTTTTTT.

The chain joins TRBV7-2 to TRBJ2-3, with TRBD1 as a possible D gene (6 bases). The CDR3 totals 16 residues. Germline V CDR1 and CDR2: SGHTA, FQGNSA. V gave up 4 bases and J gave up 0 bases, with 14 bases separating them. The CDR3, as DNA: TGTGCCAGCAGCTGGATCGACAGGCCTAGCACAGATACGCAGTATTTT. Protein product: CASSWIDRPSTDTQYF.

The rearrangement joins TRBV18 to TRBJ1-2; a possible D gene is TRBD1 (5 bases). The CDR3 totals 14 residues. CDR1 and CDR2 (germline): KGHSH, LQKENI. V was cut by 5 bases and J by 0 bases, with 10 bases left in between. The CDR3 coding sequence is TGTGCCAGCTCAGGGGCGGGAACTAACTATGGCTACACCTTC. This codes for CASSGAGTNYGYTF.

The J gene is TRBJ2-7, the V gene TRBV7-8; D is possibly TRBD2 (6 bases). Deletions cut 2 bases from V and 4 bases from J, with 9 bases between. The V gene's germline CDR1 is SGHVS and CDR2 FQNEAQ. The CDR3 loop spans 13 amino acids. Written as DNA, the CDR3 is TGTGCCAGCAGCTTACGGGGGATATACGAGCAGTACTTC. Translated: CASSLRGIYEQYF.

This clone occurred a few times. The chain has TRBV5-4 and TRBJ1-2; weak D call: TRBD1 (6 bases). Germline CDR1 is SGHNT and CDR2 is YYREEE (reference sequence). The germline V and J ends were trimmed by 3 bases and 8 bases, with 11 bases remaining between them. This CDR3 has 12 residues. CDR3 region: CASSSGQKGYTF. The CDR3, as DNA: TGTGCCAGCAGCTCCGGACAGAAAGGCTACACCTTC. The full variable domain, completed using reference TRBV5-4 and TRBJ1-2, is ETGVTQSPTHLIKTRGQQVTLRCSSQSGHNTVSWYQQALGQGPQFIFQYYREEENGRGNFPPRFSGLQFPNYSSELNVNALELDDSALYLCASSSGQKGYTFGSGTRLTVV.

This clone was picked up one time. The V gene is TRBV5-1, the J gene TRBJ2-7; 7 bases are shared with TRBD1. The CDR3 has 17 amino acids. CDR1 is SGHRS and CDR2 is YFSETQ in the germline V gene. With 2 bases clipped from V and 2 bases from J, the junction kept 13 bases outside the gene matches. For the CDR3, the DNA is TGCGCCAGCAGCTTAGGCCTTGACAGGGCCTTACCCTACGAGCAGTACTTC. Its translation is CASSLGLDRALPYEQYF. Complete variable domain (other parts from reference TRBV5-1 and TRBJ2-7): KAGVTQTPRYLIKTRGQQVTLSCSPISGHRSVSWYQQTPGQGLQFLFEYFSETQRNKGNFPGRFSGRQFSNSRSEMNVSTLELGDSALYLCASSLGLDRALPYEQYFGPGTRLTVT.

The chain employs TRBV27 and TRBJ2-7; 11 bases agree with TRBD1. In germline, CDR1 is MNHEY, CDR2 SMNVEV (reference sequence). The V segment lost 5 bases and the J segment 3 bases; nucleotides outside the gene matches: 9. This CDR3 contains 16 residues. The CDR3: CASSPRDRGLFYEQYF. The CDR3 DNA reads TGTGCCAGCAGTCCCCGGGACAGGGGGTTGTTCTACGAGCAGTACTTC.

The V and J genes are TRBV9 and TRBJ1-6; D may be TRBD1 (5 bases). This CDR3 has 17 residues. V shed 0 bases and J shed 7 bases, with 17 bases lying between them. From germline, CDR1 is SGDLS and CDR2 YYNGEE. The CDR3 sequence is CASSVGSKTVSNSPLHF. The CDR3 nucleotides are TGTGCCAGCAGCGTAGGCTCTAAGACAGTAAGCAATTCACCCCTCCACTTT.

J is TRBJ1-2 and V is TRBV9; 11 positions agree with TRBD1. Germline CDR1 reads SGDLS; CDR2 reads YYNGEE. This CDR3 has 17 amino acids. The V segment lost 4 bases and the J segment 3 bases; nucleotides outside the gene matches: 11. The chain's CDR3 is CASSTNVRDRGDYGYTF. CDR3 DNA: TGTGCCAGCAGCACTAACGTTCGGGACAGGGGGGACTATGGCTACACCTTC.

This clone was observed once. The V call is TRBV28, the J call TRBJ2-5, with D maybe TRBD1 (5 bases). This CDR3 is built from 13 residues. With 4 bases removed from V and 7 bases from J, the gap between germline ends came to 13 bases. Germline-derived CDR1 and CDR2 are MDHEN and SYDVKM. CDR3 loop: CASSSRQGGTQYF. CDR3 coding DNA: TGTGCCAGCAGTTCCCGGCAGGGTGGGACCCAGTACTTC.

This clone was seen once. The chain uses TRBV3-1 (or the pseudogene TRBV3-2) and TRBJ1-3; D perhaps matches TRBD1 (6 bases). V gave up 2 bases and J gave up 1 base, with 9 bases separating them. Germline values: CDR1 LGHDT, CDR2 YNNKEL (reference sequence). The CDR3 contains 15 residues. This chain's CDR3 is CASSQLDSSGNTIYF. The DNA for the CDR3 is TGTGCCAGCAGCCAATTGGACAGTTCTGGAAACACCATATATTTT.

The rearrangement links TRBV19 to TRBJ1-5; D is uncertain. The V end was cut by 1 base, the J end by 4 bases, with 11 bases between. Germline V gives CDR1 LNHDA, CDR2 SQIVND (reference sequence). The CDR3 extends over 15 amino acids. The CDR3 is CASSIARYANQPQHF. Here the CDR3 DNA reads TGTGCCAGTAGTATAGCCAGGTACGCTAATCAGCCCCAGCATTTT.

The V and J genes are TRBV7-8 and TRBJ2-7; TRBD2 agrees at 7 bases. The CDR3 length is 16 residues. Looked up from germline, CDR1 is SGHVS and CDR2 is FQNEAQ. V trimming: 5 bases; J trimming: 2 bases; junction bases outside the gene matches: 12. The DNA of the CDR3 is TGTGCCAGCAGCCTGAGTCGCGGGGGACCAACCTACGAGCAGTACTTC. This gives the protein CASSLSRGGPTYEQYF. Full variable domain (outside the CDR3, taken from reference TRBV7-8 and TRBJ2-7): GAGVSQSPRYKVAKRGQDVALRCDPISGHVSLFWYQQALGQGPEFLTYFQNEAQLDKSGLPSDRFFAERPEGSVSTLKIQRTQQEDSAVYLCASSLSRGGPTYEQYFGPGTRLTVT.

This rearrangement joins TRBV12-3 or TRBV12-4 to TRBJ1-1, with 8 bases that match TRBD1. The CDR3 contains 13 residues. V dropped 5 bases and J dropped 8; count of bases not matched to a gene: 7. The DNA of the CDR3 is TGTGCCAGCAGTCCGGACAGGGAGAACGAAGCTTTCTTT. It translates to CASSPDRENEAFF.

V and J are TRBV10-3 and TRBJ1-4; TRBD1 is a possible D gene (5 bases). The germline V and J ends were trimmed by 10 bases and 3 bases, with 12 bases remaining between them. Germline lookup yields CDR1 ENHRY and CDR2 SYGVKD. This CDR3 region has 13 residues. The CDR3 loop reads CATKGPANEKLFF. The CDR3 bases are TGTGCCACCAAGGGGCCGGCTAATGAAAAACTGTTTTTT.